This TCR beta chain is from a study of cytomegalovirus exposure and HLA in healthy donors. Germline CDR1 and CDR2: LNHDA and SQIVND (reference sequence). Trimming left V 2 bases short and J 0 bases short, with 11 bases between. This CDR3 comprises 17 residues. It was with 60 Vbeta and 13 Jbeta primers that the PCR ran. Profiled with immunoSEQ multiplex PCR; TCRdb holds only in-frame clones, not every one. Of about 190,000 clones in the sample, roughly 80% were seen once. The receptor's source is a woman in her twenties or thirties in good health and CMV-seropositive. The chain has TRBV19 and TRBJ2-6; D remains ambiguous. Material for sequencing was PBMCs. The CDR3 spells CASSIKLKSSGANVLTF. Written as DNA, the CDR3 is TGTGCCAGTAGTATAAAGCTGAAGAGCTCTGGGGCCAACGTCCTGACTTTC.